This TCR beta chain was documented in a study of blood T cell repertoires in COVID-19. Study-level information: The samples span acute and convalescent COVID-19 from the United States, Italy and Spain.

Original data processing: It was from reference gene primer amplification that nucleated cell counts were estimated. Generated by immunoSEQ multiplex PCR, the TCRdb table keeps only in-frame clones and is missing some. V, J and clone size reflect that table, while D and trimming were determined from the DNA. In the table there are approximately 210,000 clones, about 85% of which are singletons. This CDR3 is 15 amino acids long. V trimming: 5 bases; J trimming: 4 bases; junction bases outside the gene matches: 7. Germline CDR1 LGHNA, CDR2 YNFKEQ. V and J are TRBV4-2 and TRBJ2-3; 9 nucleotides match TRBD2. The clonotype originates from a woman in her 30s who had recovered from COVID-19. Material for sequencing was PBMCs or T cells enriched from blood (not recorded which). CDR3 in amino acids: CASSSGTSFADTQYF. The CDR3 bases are TGTGCCAGCAGCTCCGGGACTAGCTTCGCAGATACGCAGTATTTT.